The rows below give T cell receptor beta chains drawn from one sample of a study of beta chain features in type 1 diabetes. Using immunoSEQ multiplex PCR, the repertoire was profiled, and TCRdb retains in-frame clones only, with some absent. The table lists about 900,000 clones, roughly 17% of them singletons. The sample consisted of naive CD4+ T cells from blood. These receptors all come from a woman under 30 in good health. CDR3s include the opening cysteine and the closing phenylalanine or tryptophan. The D gene is left open where the match is weak. Some rows have no size entry. The others give once, few or many, or a class for an expanded clone.

TRBV27	TRBD2	NA	TRBJ2-2	TGTGCCAGCAGTCGGATAGCGGGAGGGTTTACCGGGGAGCTGTTTTTT	CASSRIAGGFTGELFF
TRBV14	NA	NA	TRBJ2-5	TGTGCCAGCCCCTACAGCGTCGAAGAGACCCAGTACTTC	CASPYSVEETQYF
TRBV4-3	NA	few	TRBJ1-2	TGCGCCAGCAGCCAACGGACAGCCGCGCACTTTAACTATGGCTACACCTTC	CASSQRTAAHFNYGYTF
TRBV13	TRBD2	NA	TRBJ2-4	TGTGCCAGCAGCTTCACTTCAGGGCTAGCGGGAGGGAGGATGACCAAAAACATTCAGTACTTC	CASSFTSGLAGGRMTKNIQYF
TRBV7-9	NA	few	TRBJ2-2	TGTGCCAGCAGCGGCAGGGCTAACACCGGGGAGCTGTTTTTT	CASSGRANTGELFF
TRBV28	NA	few	TRBJ1-1	TGTGCCAGCAGCCCCAACAGGCTAAAGTTGAACACTGAAGCTTTCTTT	CASSPNRLKLNTEAFF
TRBV6-6	TRBD1	NA	TRBJ2-2	TGTGCCAGCAGCCTAAGGACAGGGAGTTTCACCGGGGAGCTGTTTTTT	CASSLRTGSFTGELFF
TRBV10-3	TRBD2	NA	TRBJ2-1	TGTGCCATCACCGGAGGGGTGGGAGGGCCTTTCTCCAATGAGCAGTTCTTC	CAITGGVGGPFSNEQFF
TRBV9	TRBD2	NA	TRBJ2-1	TGTGCCAGCTCTGCGGGAGGACTTTACAATGAGCAGTTCTTC	CASSAGGLYNEQFF
TRBV4-1	TRBD1	few	TRBJ2-1	TGCGCCAGCAGCCAAGTGGGGCCGGGACAGGGGAATGAGCAGTTCTTC	CASSQVGPGQGNEQFF
TRBV7-9	NA	NA	TRBJ1-1	TGTGCCAGCAGCCAAGGGACCATGAACACTGAAGCTTTCTTT	CASSQGTMNTEAFF
TRBV28	TRBD1	few	TRBJ1-4	TGTGCCAGCAGTCCTCCCCCGACAGGGAGGGGAGGGGGACGATATGAAAAACTGTTTTTT	CASSPPPTGRGGGRYEKLFF
TRBV7-9	NA	NA	TRBJ1-4	TGTGCCAGCAGCTTAGGGGGAAAAAATGAAAAACTGTTTTTT	CASSLGGKNEKLFF
TRBV19	TRBD2	few	TRBJ2-1	TGTGCCAGTAGTATAGGAGGTCGGCTAGCGGGGGTCAATGAGCAGTTCTTC	CASSIGGRLAGVNEQFF
TRBV4-2	NA	NA	TRBJ2-2	TGTGCCAGCAGCCAAGGGGGGGAGCTGTTTTTT	CASSQGGELFF
TRBV28	NA	NA	TRBJ2-7	TGTGCCAGCAGTCGGGGGACCTACGAGCAGTACTTC	CASSRGTYEQYF
TRBV5-7	NA	NA	TRBJ2-7	TGTGCCAGCAGCTTGGGCAGGGCGTACGAGCAGTACTTC	CASSLGRAYEQYF
TRBV5-1	NA	NA	TRBJ2-3	TGCGCCAGCAGCTGGGGGGTTGCAGATACGCAGTATTTT	CASSWGVADTQYF
TRBV7-8	NA	few	TRBJ2-3	TGTGCCAGCAGCTTCGTAGTACCTAGCACAGATACGCAGTATTTT	CASSFVVPSTDTQYF
TRBV4-3	NA	NA	TRBJ2-1	TGCGCCAGCAGCCAAGACAGGGGAAGCAGCAATGAGCAGTTCTTC	CASSQDRGSSNEQFF
TRBV27	NA	NA	TRBJ1-1	TGTGCCAGCAGTCTCGGGGGGAACACTGAAGCTTTCTTT	CASSLGGNTEAFF
TRBV4-2	NA	few	TRBJ1-5	TGTGCCAGCAGCCAGGACGGTCGGCAGCCCCAGCATTTT	CASSQDGRQPQHF
TRBV19	TRBD1	few	TRBJ1-2	TGTGCCAGTAGTACCGGGACAGGGCCTTATGGCTACACCTTC	CASSTGTGPYGYTF
TRBV6-1	TRBD1	once	TRBJ2-7	TGTGCCAGCAGTTCGCCACGGCCGTCAGGGGGAGAGTACTTC	CASSSPRPSGGEYF
TRBV6-5	TRBD1	few	TRBJ2-5	TGTGCCAGCAGTTACGGGACAGGTCAAGAGACCCAGTACTTC	CASSYGTGQETQYF
TRBV5-1	TRBD1	NA	TRBJ2-5	TGCGCCAGCAGCTTGGTTCCCGGTGAGGGGGCTTACTTC	CASSLVPGEGAYF
TRBV2	TRBD1	once	TRBJ1-3	TGTGCCAGCAGACGATCCGACAGGGTAATCGGAAACACCATATATTTT	CASRRSDRVIGNTIYF
TRBV27	TRBD2	NA	TRBJ2-7	TGTGCCAGCAGTTCTGGACTAGCGGGAGCCTACGAGCAGTACTTC	CASSSGLAGAYEQYF
TRBV2	NA	NA	TRBJ2-1	TGTGCCAGCAGTGCGAACGGACGAAAGGATTTAGGGTTCTTC	CASSANGRKDLGFF
TRBV6-6	NA	few	TRBJ2-7	TGTGCCAGCAGTTACTCGGACAGCTCCTACGAGCAGTACTTC	CASSYSDSSYEQYF
TRBV7-2	NA	few	TRBJ2-7	TGTGCCAGCAGCCCCCAGGTAGTTTCATACGAGCAGTACTTC	CASSPQVVSYEQYF